The 2 T cell receptor beta chains given below trace back to one sample, sequenced in a study of shared clonotypes between healthy human individuals. Repertoires were generated with immunoSEQ multiplex PCR, while TCRdb's copy carries only in-frame clones and drops some. Of 2.3 million or so clones listed, approximately 95% were seen once; the top ten hold under 0.45%. Sequencing used naive CD4+ T cells from PBMCs. Specified subset: CD45RA+ positively selected. The receptors originated from a man between 18 and 29 years old in good health. Some clones in this sample may be carry-over from other donors' samples.

This clone has a single count. With a much larger clone just one base away, this may be a read error. The same CDR3 is also encoded by other DNA sequences in this sample. The chain combines TRBV7-3 with TRBJ2-3; a possible D gene is TRBD2 (5 bases). In germline, CDR1 is SGHTA, CDR2 FQGTGA. This CDR3 has 12 residues. V lost 4 bases and J 4 bases, leaving 6 bases between the germline ends. The CDR3 loop is CASSSGADTQYF. Here the CDR3 DNA reads TGTGCCAGCAGCTCCGGGGCAGATACGCAGTATTTT.

This chain joins TRBV9 and TRBJ2-3; 12 bases agree with TRBD1. Per germline, CDR1 SGDLS and CDR2 YYNGEE. The CDR3 sequence is 15 residues long. The V segment lost 3 bases and the J segment 7 bases; nucleotides outside the gene matches: 6. The CDR3 sequence: CASSAGTGGLHTQYF. For the CDR3, the DNA is TGTGCCAGCAGCGCGGGGACAGGGGGCCTACATACGCAGTATTTT.